Sequencing of this T cell receptor (beta chain) was carried out in a study of T cell responses to AZD1222 COVID-19 vaccine. This CDR3 region has 15 residues. V gave up 10 bases and J gave up 5 bases; unmatched junction bases: 16. Looked up from germline, CDR1 is MDHEN and CDR2 is SYDVKM. TCRdb's table, derived via immunoSEQ multiplex PCR, lists solely in-frame clones and lacks some. The data contain about 130,000 clones, over 85% of them singletons. The V gene is TRBV28, the J gene TRBJ1-2, with 7 bases lining up with TRBD1. The origin of this receptor is an adult in good health. The sample consisted of peripheral blood, taken on day 0 of AZD1222 vaccination. CDR3 region: CATGGGPSLGYGYTF. CDR3 coding DNA: TGTGCCACAGGGGGGGGGCCTAGCCTGGGGTATGGCTACACCTTC.